These T cell receptor beta chains were read from a single sample in a study of siplizumab effects on memory and regulatory T cells. These receptors lack a known antigen. Libraries were prepared by immunoSEQ multiplex PCR; TCRdb keeps only in-frame clonotypes and omits some of them. The sample shows almost 20,000 clones, about 40% of them seen only once. The sequenced sample consisted of CFSE-low (dividing) CD4+ T cells sorted from an allogeneic mixed lymphocyte reaction. The source is a human donor in good health; the cells came from an allogeneic mixed lymphocyte reaction. Some clones in this sample may be carry-over from other donors' samples. CDR3s include the opening cysteine and the closing phenylalanine or tryptophan. Fields, in order: clone size, V gene, J gene, D gene, CDR3 DNA, CDR3 protein. A D gene is named only where the DNA matches it firmly. The size of a clone is reported for some rows only, either as once, few or many, or as a class for expanded clones.

size: medium-sized
V: TRBV2
J: TRBJ1-6
D: -
DNA: TGTGCCAGCAGTGGCAGCTATAATTCACCCCTCCACTTT
CDR3: CASSGSYNSPLHF

size: -
V: TRBV6-5
J: TRBJ2-7
D: -
DNA: TGTGCCAGCAGTGAACCCCCACCCTGCGAGCAGTACTTC
CDR3: CASSEPPPCEQYF

size: -
V: TRBV7-2
J: TRBJ2-5
D: TRBD2
DNA: TGTGCCAGCAGCCCCCCATCTCTAGCGGGTCGTAAGACCCAGTACTTC
CDR3: CASSPPSLAGRKTQYF

size: -
V: TRBV6-5
J: TRBJ2-5
D: TRBD2
DNA: TGTGCCAGCTCCGATAGCGGGAGGGCAGAGACCCAGTACTTC
CDR3: CASSDSGRAETQYF

size: few
V: TRBV9
J: TRBJ2-2
D: TRBD2
DNA: TGTGCCAGCAGCGTAGTGGGCCTAAGCGGGGGCATCACCGGGGAGCTGTTTTTT
CDR3: CASSVVGLSGGITGELFF

size: few
V: TRBV18
J: TRBJ2-7
D: -
DNA: TGTGCCAGCTCACCGGGGCTAGCAGACTCCTACGAGCAGTACTTC
CDR3: CASSPGLADSYEQYF

size: -
V: TRBV5-1
J: TRBJ1-1
D: -
DNA: TGCGCCAGCAGCTTGCCTTTAGAATCGATGAACACTGAAGCTTTCTTT
CDR3: CASSLPLESMNTEAFF

size: few
V: TRBV12-5
J: TRBJ1-1
D: TRBD1
DNA: TGTGCTAGTGGTGGACAGGGGAGGACTGAAGCTTTCTTT
CDR3: CASGGQGRTEAFF

size: few
V: TRBV10-3
J: TRBJ2-5
D: -
DNA: TGTGCCATCAGTGAGTCGAACCTTTCGGGGGAGACCCAGTACTTC
CDR3: CAISESNLSGETQYF

size: few
V: TRBV7-9
J: TRBJ2-7
D: TRBD2
DNA: TGTGCCAGCAGCCTCTGGACTAGCGGGAGAGGGGGGAAGCAGTACTTC
CDR3: CASSLWTSGRGGKQYF

size: -
V: TRBV29-1
J: TRBJ1-1
D: -
DNA: TGCAGCGTTAAAAAGGGAGGGGCTTTCTTT
CDR3: CSVKKGGAFF

size: -
V: TRBV18
J: TRBJ1-3
D: -
DNA: TGTGCCAGCTCAACACTAACAGCCGTCTCTGGAAACACCATATATTTT
CDR3: CASSTLTAVSGNTIYF

size: -
V: TRBV6-5
J: TRBJ2-7
D: -
DNA: TGTGCCAGCAGTTCCTTGACACGCTACGAGCAGTACTTC
CDR3: CASSSLTRYEQYF

size: -
V: TRBV7-9
J: TRBJ1-4
D: -
DNA: TGTGCCAGCAGCCCTTGGGCTGTCGAAAATGAAAAACTGTTTTTT
CDR3: CASSPWAVENEKLFF

size: few
V: TRBV7-2
J: TRBJ2-3
D: TRBD2
DNA: TGTGCCAGCAGCTTAAGGCGCGGACTAGCGGGAGAAAATACGCAGTATTTT
CDR3: CASSLRRGLAGENTQYF

size: -
V: TRBV9
J: TRBJ1-1
D: TRBD1
DNA: TGTGCCAGCAGCCCAGAGGTAGGGGGCGCGATGTTAGCTTTCTTT
CDR3: CASSPEVGGAMLAFF

size: once
V: TRBV11-3
J: TRBJ2-2
D: TRBD2
DNA: TGTGCCAGCAGCCAAAAAGCGGGAGGTGTCGGGGAGCTGTTTTTT
CDR3: CASSQKAGGVGELFF

size: -
V: TRBV11-2
J: TRBJ2-7
D: -
DNA: TGTGCCAGCAGCTTAGGAGCCGTACCGACTTACGAGCAGTACTTC
CDR3: CASSLGAVPTYEQYF

size: few
V: TRBV18
J: TRBJ2-3
D: TRBD2
DNA: TGTGCCAGCTCACCACTCCCCGCCAGCGGGGAGACTGATACGCAGTATTTT
CDR3: CASSPLPASGETDTQYF

size: -
V: TRBV6-5
J: TRBJ2-7
D: TRBD2
DNA: TGTGCCAGCACCCGGACTAGCGGGGGGTCCTACGAGCAGTACTTC
CDR3: CASTRTSGGSYEQYF

size: -
V: TRBV19
J: TRBJ2-5
D: -
DNA: TGTGCCAGTAGTATACACATAACCCCAGGGGGGAAGGGCCAGTACTTC
CDR3: CASSIHITPGGKGQYF

size: -
V: TRBV11-1
J: TRBJ2-5
D: -
DNA: TGTGCCAGCAGCTTTAGTGAGACCCAGTACTTC
CDR3: CASSFSETQYF

size: -
V: TRBV10-3
J: TRBJ2-3
D: TRBD2
DNA: TGTGCCACCTTTGGACTAGCGGGGGGACAAGAACGCACAGATACGCAGTATTTT
CDR3: CATFGLAGGQERTDTQYF

size: -
V: TRBV7-9
J: TRBJ2-1
D: -
DNA: TGTGCCAGCAGCTCTGGACCCCCGAGTGTTACTGAGCAGTTCTTC
CDR3: CASSSGPPSVTEQFF

size: -
V: TRBV7-3
J: TRBJ2-7
D: TRBD2
DNA: TGTGCCAGCAGCTTAATACTAGCGGGAGTGAACGAGCAGTACTTC
CDR3: CASSLILAGVNEQYF

size: -
V: TRBV25-1
J: TRBJ1-2
D: -
DNA: TGTGCCAGCAGTGGAGCGGAGGTCTATGGCTACACCTTC
CDR3: CASSGAEVYGYTF

size: medium-sized
V: TRBV5-1
J: TRBJ1-1
D: -
DNA: TGCGCCAGCAGCTCAAGTGCGGCCTCCAACACTGAAGCTTTCTTT
CDR3: CASSSSAASNTEAFF

size: -
V: TRBV27
J: TRBJ1-1
D: -
DNA: TGTGCCAGCAGCATGGGCAGGGATGCCACTGAAGCTTTCTTT
CDR3: CASSMGRDATEAFF

size: few
V: TRBV6-4
J: TRBJ1-1
D: -
DNA: TGTGCCACCCTGTCATGTCAGGTCGACACTGAAGCTTTCTTT
CDR3: CATLSCQVDTEAFF

size: -
V: TRBV6-6
J: TRBJ1-1
D: TRBD1
DNA: TGTGCCAGCAGTCCTTGGGACAGGAACACTGAAGCTTTCTTT
CDR3: CASSPWDRNTEAFF

size: -
V: TRBV5-1
J: TRBJ2-1
D: TRBD2
DNA: TGCGCCAGCAGCTTGGGCCCTCTAGCGGGGGCCTACAATGAGCAGTTCTTC
CDR3: CASSLGPLAGAYNEQFF

size: once
V: TRBV27
J: TRBJ2-2
D: -
DNA: TGTGCCAGCACCGTTATAGGACCGCGACCCACCGGGGAGCTGTTTTTT
CDR3: CASTVIGPRPTGELFF

size: -
V: TRBV2
J: TRBJ2-7
D: TRBD1
DNA: TGTGCCAGCGTAGGGACAGGGTTTTCAGGCGAGCAGTACTTC
CDR3: CASVGTGFSGEQYF

size: -
V: TRBV7-9
J: TRBJ2-5
D: -
DNA: TGTGCCAGCAGCCCTAGACACTTCCAAGAGACCCAGTACTTC
CDR3: CASSPRHFQETQYF

size: -
V: TRBV6-5
J: TRBJ2-7
D: TRBD1
DNA: TGTGCCAGCAGTCCAGGGACAGTCAATAAGCAGTACTTC
CDR3: CASSPGTVNKQYF

size: -
V: TRBV6-5
J: TRBJ2-7
D: -
DNA: TGTGCCAGCAGACTCGGACAGCCCTTGTACGAGCAGTACTTC
CDR3: CASRLGQPLYEQYF

size: -
V: TRBV5-1
J: TRBJ2-2
D: -
DNA: TGCGCCAGCAGCTTAGCGCTGCCGAACACCGGGGAGCTGTTTTTT
CDR3: CASSLALPNTGELFF

size: -
V: TRBV10-2
J: TRBJ2-3
D: -
DNA: TGCGCCAGCAGTGAGTCGAACGGGGGAACAGATACGCAGTATTTT
CDR3: CASSESNGGTDTQYF

size: -
V: TRBV6-5
J: TRBJ2-6
D: -
DNA: TGTGCCAGCAGTTCGACGGGCTCTGGGGCTAACGTCCTGACTTTC
CDR3: CASSSTGSGANVLTF

size: -
V: TRBV9
J: TRBJ2-6
D: -
DNA: TGTGCCAGCAGCGTAGCTGGGGCCAACGTCCTGACTTTC
CDR3: CASSVAGANVLTF

size: medium-sized
V: TRBV2
J: TRBJ1-2
D: -
DNA: TGTGCCAGCAGTGTGGGCTTGGGCGATTATGGCTACACCTTC
CDR3: CASSVGLGDYGYTF

size: -
V: TRBV7-3
J: TRBJ2-2
D: -
DNA: TGTGCCAGCAGCTCCGAAGGAGTCGGGTGGGATCTCACCGGGGAGCTGTTTTTT
CDR3: CASSSEGVGWDLTGELFF

size: few
V: TRBV11-3
J: TRBJ2-7
D: -
DNA: TGTGCCAGCAACCCAACTGGACCCTACGAGCAGTACTTC
CDR3: CASNPTGPYEQYF

size: -
V: TRBV6-5
J: TRBJ1-2
D: -
DNA: TGTGCCAGCAGACCCGGCCATTTATATGGCTACACCTTC
CDR3: CASRPGHLYGYTF

size: -
V: TRBV2
J: TRBJ2-7
D: -
DNA: TGTGCCAGCAAATTGGAGGGGGCTAGCGGGTGGAACCGGCAGTACTTC
CDR3: CASKLEGASGWNRQYF

size: few
V: TRBV7-6
J: TRBJ1-1
D: TRBD1
DNA: TGTGCCAGCAGCGGACAGGGAAACACTGAAGCTTTCTTT
CDR3: CASSGQGNTEAFF

size: -
V: TRBV5-8
J: TRBJ1-3
D: -
DNA: TGTGCCAGCACCCGGGTCGGGGGACCAGATGGAAACACCATATATTTT
CDR3: CASTRVGGPDGNTIYF

size: once
V: TRBV12-5
J: TRBJ1-3
D: -
DNA: TGTGCTAGTGGTTTTGGGTACGGAAACACCATATATTTT
CDR3: CASGFGYGNTIYF

size: -
V: TRBV7-8
J: TRBJ1-2
D: TRBD1
DNA: TGTGCCAGCAGCAGCCGGGACAGGGGGTTGGGGGATGGCTACACCTTC
CDR3: CASSSRDRGLGDGYTF

size: few
V: TRBV6-6
J: TRBJ1-2
D: TRBD1
DNA: TGTGCCAGCAGCGGACAGGGCCATGGCTACACCTTC
CDR3: CASSGQGHGYTF